Listed here is a single T cell receptor (beta chain). Its matching antigen is unknown. Germline V gene lookup returns CDR1 MNHEY and CDR2 SVGAGI. The CDR3 is 13 residues long. Trimming left V 3 bases short and J 6 bases short, with 11 bases between. This entry comes from a study of regulatory T cells in long-lasting Graves disease. Turning to the study itself: The definition of persistent Graves' disease was over 5 years of antithyroid drugs with positive TSH receptor antibodies. Study-wide results and caveats: There was favoring of TRBV28, TRBJ1-2 and TRBJ2-5 in persistent disease. A reduction in accuracy may have resulted from the small sample size.

Construction of TCR beta libraries relied on iRepertoire HTBI primers and on Arm-PCR targeting CDR3 regions. Each CDR3 protein gets one entry after TCRdb re-called the multiplex PCR reads with MiXCR. The table lists about 310,000 distinct CDR3 sequences, around 20% of them singletons. Time point: persistent/refractory GD, antithyroid drugs over 5 years with positive TRAb. Researchers made the TCR library from RNA that was extracted from PBMCs. EDTA tubes collected approximately 10 milliliters of peripheral blood. This chain links TRBV6-5 with TRBJ1-1; a weak D match, TRBD1 (6 bases). The specimen comprised peripheral blood mononuclear cells (PBMCs), sampled when the disease was refractory, from a patient treated with antithyroid drugs. The TCR comes from a female donor with Graves disease. Here the CDR3 reads CASSYIGGAEAFF. The CDR3 DNA follows: TGTGCCAGCAGTTATATCGGGGGCGCTGAAGCTTTCTTT.